This T cell receptor beta chain was obtained from a study of blood T cell repertoires in COVID-19. Libraries were prepared by immunoSEQ multiplex PCR; TCRdb keeps only in-frame clonotypes and omits some of them. Of about 300,000 clones listed, roughly 86% were seen once; the top ten hold roughly 1.9%. Germline CDR1 SNHLY, CDR2 FYNNEI. V lost 6 bases to trimming and J lost 2 bases, with 11 bases between them. The CDR3 is 13 residues long. This clone came up once. The chain joins TRBV2 to TRBJ2-7; possible D gene TRBD2, 6 bases. This clonotype originated in a woman aged 25 to 39 with COVID-19, enrolled during active disease. Material for sequencing was peripheral blood. The CDR3 spells CASRGDFAYEQYF. In DNA, the CDR3 is TGTGCCAGCAGAGGGGACTTTGCCTACGAGCAGTACTTC.